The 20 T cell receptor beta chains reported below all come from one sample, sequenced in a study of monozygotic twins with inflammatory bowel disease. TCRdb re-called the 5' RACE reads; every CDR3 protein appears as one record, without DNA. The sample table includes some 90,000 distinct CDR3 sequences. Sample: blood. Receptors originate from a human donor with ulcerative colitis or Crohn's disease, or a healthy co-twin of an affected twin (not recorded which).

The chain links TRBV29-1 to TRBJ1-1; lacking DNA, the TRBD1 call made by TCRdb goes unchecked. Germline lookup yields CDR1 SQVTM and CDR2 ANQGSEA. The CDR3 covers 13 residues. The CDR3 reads CSGLDREWTEAFF.

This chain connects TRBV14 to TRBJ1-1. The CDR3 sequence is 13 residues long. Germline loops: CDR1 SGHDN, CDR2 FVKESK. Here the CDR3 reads CASSYVRDTEAFF. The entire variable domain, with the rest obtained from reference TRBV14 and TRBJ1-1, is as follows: EAGVTQFPSHSVIEKGQTVTLRCDPISGHDNLYWYRRVMGKEIKFLLHFVKESKQDESGMPNNRFLAERTGGTYSTLKVQPAELEDSGVYFCASSYVRDTEAFFGQGTRLTVV.

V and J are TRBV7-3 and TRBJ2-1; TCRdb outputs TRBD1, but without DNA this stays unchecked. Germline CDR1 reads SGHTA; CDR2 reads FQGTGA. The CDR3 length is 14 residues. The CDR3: CASSQRQGSNEQFF. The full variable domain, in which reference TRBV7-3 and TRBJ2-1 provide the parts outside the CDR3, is GAGVSQTPSNKVTEKGKYVELRCDPISGHTALYWYRQSLGQGPEFLIYFQGTGAADDSGLPNDRFFAVRPEGSVSTLKIQRTERGDSAVYLCASSQRQGSNEQFFGPGTRLTVL.

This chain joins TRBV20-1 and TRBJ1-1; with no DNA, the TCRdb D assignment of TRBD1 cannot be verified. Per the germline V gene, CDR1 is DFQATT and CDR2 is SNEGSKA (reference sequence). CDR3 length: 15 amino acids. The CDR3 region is CSAPMLGGRDTEAFF.

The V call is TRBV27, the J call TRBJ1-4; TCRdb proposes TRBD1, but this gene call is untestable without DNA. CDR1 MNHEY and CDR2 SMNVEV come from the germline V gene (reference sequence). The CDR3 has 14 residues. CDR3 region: CASSLQGAEEKLFF.

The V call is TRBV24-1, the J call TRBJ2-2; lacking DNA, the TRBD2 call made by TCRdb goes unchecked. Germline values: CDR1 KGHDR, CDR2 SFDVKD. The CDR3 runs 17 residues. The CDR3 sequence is CATSDPTDGTLHGELFF.

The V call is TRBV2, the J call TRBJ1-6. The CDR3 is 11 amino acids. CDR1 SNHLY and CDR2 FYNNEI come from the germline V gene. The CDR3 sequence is CASCDNSPLHF.

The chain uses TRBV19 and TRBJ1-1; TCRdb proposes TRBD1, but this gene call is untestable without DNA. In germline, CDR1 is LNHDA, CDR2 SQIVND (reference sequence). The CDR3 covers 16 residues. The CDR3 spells CASSIPRAVMNTEAFF.

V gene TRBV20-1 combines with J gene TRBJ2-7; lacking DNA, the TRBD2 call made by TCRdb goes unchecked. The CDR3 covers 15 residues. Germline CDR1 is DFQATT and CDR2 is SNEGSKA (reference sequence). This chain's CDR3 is CSARDQQRGAYEQYF.

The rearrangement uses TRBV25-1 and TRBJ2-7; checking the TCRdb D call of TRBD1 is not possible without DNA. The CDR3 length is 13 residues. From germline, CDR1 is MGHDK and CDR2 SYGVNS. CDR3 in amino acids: CASRKTASYEQYF.

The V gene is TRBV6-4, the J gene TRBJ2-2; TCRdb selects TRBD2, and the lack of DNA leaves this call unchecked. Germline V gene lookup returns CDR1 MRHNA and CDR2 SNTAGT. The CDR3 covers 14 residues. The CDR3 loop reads CASSGGANTGELFF.

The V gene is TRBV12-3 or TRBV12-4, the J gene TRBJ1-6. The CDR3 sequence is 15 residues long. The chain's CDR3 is CATTSRENYNSPLHF.

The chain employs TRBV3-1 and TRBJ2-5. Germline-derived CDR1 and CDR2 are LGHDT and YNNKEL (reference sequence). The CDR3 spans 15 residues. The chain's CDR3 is CASSQLSKSQETQYF.

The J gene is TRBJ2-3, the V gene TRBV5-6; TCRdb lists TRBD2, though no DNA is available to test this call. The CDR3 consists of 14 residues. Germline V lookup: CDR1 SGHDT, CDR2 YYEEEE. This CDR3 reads CASRTSGGTDTQYF.

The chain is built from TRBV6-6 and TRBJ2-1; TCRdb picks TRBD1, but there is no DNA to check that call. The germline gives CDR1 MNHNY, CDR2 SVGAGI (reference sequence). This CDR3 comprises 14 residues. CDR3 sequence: CASSYSPGVNEQFF.

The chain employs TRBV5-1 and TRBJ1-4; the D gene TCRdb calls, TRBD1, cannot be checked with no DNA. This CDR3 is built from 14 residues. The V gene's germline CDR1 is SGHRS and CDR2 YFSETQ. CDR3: CASSTDAGTEKLFF.

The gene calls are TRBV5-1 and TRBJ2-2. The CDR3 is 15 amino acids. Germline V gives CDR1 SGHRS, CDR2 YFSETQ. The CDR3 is CASSLQSWPSGELFF.

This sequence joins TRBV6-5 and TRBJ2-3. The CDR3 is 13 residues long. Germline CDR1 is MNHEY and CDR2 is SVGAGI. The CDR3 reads CASSTDPTDTQYF.

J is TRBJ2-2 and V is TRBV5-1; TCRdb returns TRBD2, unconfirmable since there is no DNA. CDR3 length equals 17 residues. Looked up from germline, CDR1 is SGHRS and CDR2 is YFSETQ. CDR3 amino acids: CASSYQGLAGMSGELFF.

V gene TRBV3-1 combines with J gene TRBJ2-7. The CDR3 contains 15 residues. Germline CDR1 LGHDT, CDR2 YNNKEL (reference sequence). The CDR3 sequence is CASSQVPGTLREQYF.